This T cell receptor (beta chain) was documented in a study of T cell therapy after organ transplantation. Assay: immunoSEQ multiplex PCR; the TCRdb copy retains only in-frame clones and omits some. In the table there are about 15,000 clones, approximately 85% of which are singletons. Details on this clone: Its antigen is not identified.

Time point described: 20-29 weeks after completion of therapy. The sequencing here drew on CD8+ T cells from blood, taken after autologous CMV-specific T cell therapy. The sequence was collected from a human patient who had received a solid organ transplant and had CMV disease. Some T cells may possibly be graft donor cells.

CDR3 sequence reads: CASSLVGLNQPQHF. CDR3 nucleotides: TGTGCCAGCAGCTTGGTAGGGTTGAATCAGCCCCAGCATTTT. The rearrangement joins TRBV7-9 to TRBJ1-5; unclear D gene. V lost 3 bases to trimming and J lost 4 bases, with 10 bases between them. CDR3 length: 14 residues. Germline lookup yields CDR1 SEHNR and CDR2 FQNEAQ (reference sequence).